Given below is one TCR beta chain in context. Its antigen remains unidentified. The CDR3 spans 19 residues. The germline V gene has CDR1 PRHDT and CDR2 FYEKMQ (reference sequence). Trimming took 5 bases from V and 2 from J, leaving 26 bases between them. This entry comes from a study of T-cell memory formation after mild COVID-19. General observations from the study: Pre-infection memory harbored some responding clones, suggesting cross-reactive memory joined.

It was 5'RACE with constant-segment primers that produced the TCR alpha and TCR beta cDNA libraries, which carried sample barcodes and UMIs. TCRdb reprocessed the 5' RACE reads with MiXCR, giving one entry per CDR3 protein. In the table there are about 190,000 distinct CDR3 sequences, around 17% of which are singletons. The V and J genes are TRBV13 and TRBJ2-3; no clear D. Sample: PBMCs or a T cell subset sorted from them (not recorded which). This TCR was sampled from an adult woman who had mild COVID-19 (a few samples of this study predate the infection). Cell type and time point are not known. The CDR3 here is CASSLYSFGVQVITDTQYF. CDR3 DNA: TGTGCCAGCAGCCTGTATAGTTTTGGTGTTCAGGTGATCACAGATACGCAGTATTTT. Full variable domain (remainder filled in from reference TRBV13 and TRBJ2-3): AAGVIQSPRHLIKEKRETATLKCYPIPRHDTVYWYQQGPGQDPQFLISFYEKMQSDKGSIPDRFSAQQFSDYHSELNMSSLELGDSALYFCASSLYSFGVQVITDTQYFGPGTRLTVL.